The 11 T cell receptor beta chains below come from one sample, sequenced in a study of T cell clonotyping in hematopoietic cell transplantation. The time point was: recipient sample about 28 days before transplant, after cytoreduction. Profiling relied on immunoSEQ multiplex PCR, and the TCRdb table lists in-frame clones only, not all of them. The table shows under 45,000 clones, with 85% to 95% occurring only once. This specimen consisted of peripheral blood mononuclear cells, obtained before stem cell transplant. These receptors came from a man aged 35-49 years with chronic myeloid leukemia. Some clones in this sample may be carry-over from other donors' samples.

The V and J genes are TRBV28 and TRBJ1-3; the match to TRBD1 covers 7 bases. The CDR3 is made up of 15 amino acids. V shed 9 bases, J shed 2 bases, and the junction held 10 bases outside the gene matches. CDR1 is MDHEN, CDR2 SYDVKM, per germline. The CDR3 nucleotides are TGTGCCAGTAAAACAGGGGTGGAAGCTGGAAACACCATATATTTT. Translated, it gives CASKTGVEAGNTIYF.

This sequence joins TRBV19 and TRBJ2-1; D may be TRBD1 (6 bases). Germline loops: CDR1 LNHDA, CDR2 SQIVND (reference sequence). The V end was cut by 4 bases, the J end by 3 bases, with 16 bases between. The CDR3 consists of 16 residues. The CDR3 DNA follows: TGTGCCAGTAGTACCACTACAGGGACCAACTACAATGAGCAGTTCTTC. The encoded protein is CASSTTTGTNYNEQFF.

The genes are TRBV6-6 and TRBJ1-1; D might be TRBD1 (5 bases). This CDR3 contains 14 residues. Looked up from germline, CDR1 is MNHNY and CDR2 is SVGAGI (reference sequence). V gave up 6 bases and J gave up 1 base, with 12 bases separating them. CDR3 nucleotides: TGTGCCAGCAGCGGACAACAGGCGAACACTGAAGCTTTCTTT. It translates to CASSGQQANTEAFF.

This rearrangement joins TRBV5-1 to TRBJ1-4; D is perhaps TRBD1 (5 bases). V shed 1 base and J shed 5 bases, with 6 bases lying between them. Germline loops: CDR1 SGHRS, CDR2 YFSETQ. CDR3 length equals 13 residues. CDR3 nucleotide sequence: TGCGCCAGCAGCTTGAACAGGAATGAAAAACTGTTTTTT. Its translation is CASSLNRNEKLFF.

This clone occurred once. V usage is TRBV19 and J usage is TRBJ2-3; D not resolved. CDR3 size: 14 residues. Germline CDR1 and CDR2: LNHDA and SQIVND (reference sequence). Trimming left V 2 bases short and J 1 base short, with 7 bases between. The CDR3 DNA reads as TGTGCCAGTAGTATATCGTCGCGCACAGATACGCAGTATTTT. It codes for CASSISSRTDTQYF.

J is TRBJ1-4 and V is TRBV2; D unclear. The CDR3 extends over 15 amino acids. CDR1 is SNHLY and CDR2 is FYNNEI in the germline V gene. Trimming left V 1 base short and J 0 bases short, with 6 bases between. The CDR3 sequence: CASSEGQATNEKLFF. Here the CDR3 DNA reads TGTGCCAGCAGTGAAGGGCAGGCAACTAATGAAAAACTGTTTTTT. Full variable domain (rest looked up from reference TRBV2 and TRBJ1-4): EPEVTQTPSHQVTQMGQEVILRCVPISNHLYFYWYRQILGQKVEFLVSFYNNEISEKSEIFDDQFSVERPDGSNFTLKIRSTKLEDSAMYFCASSEGQATNEKLFFGSGTQLSVL.

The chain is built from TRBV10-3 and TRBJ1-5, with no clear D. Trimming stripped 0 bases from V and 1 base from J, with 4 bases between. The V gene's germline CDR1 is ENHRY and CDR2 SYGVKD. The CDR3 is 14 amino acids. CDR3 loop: CAISESLSNQPQHF. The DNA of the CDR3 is TGTGCCATCAGTGAGTCGCTGAGCAATCAGCCCCAGCATTTT.

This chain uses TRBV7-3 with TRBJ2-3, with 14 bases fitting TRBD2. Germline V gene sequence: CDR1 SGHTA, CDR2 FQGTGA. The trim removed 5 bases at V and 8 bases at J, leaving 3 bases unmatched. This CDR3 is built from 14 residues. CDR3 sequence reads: CASSPGTSGGTQYF. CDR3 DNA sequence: TGTGCCAGCAGCCCCGGGACTAGCGGGGGTACGCAGTATTTT.

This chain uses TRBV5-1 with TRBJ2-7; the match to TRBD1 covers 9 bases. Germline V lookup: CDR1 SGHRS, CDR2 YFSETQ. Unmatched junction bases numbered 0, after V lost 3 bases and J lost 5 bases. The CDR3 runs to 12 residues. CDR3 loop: CASSWTGDEQYF. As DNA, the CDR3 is TGCGCCAGCAGCTGGACAGGGGACGAGCAGTACTTC.

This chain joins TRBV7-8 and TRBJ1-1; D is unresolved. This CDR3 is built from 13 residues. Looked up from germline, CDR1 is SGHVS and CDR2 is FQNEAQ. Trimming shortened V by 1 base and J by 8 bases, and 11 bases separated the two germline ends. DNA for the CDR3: TGTGCCAGCAGCTTAGTGGGGTCGGTCGAAGCTTTCTTT. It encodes CASSLVGSVEAFF.

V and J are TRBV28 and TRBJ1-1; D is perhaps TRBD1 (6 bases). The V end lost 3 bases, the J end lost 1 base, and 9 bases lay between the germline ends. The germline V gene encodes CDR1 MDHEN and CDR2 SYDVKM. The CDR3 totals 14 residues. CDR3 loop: CASSLPGENTEAFF. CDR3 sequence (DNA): TGTGCCAGCAGTTTGCCAGGGGAGAACACTGAAGCTTTCTTT.